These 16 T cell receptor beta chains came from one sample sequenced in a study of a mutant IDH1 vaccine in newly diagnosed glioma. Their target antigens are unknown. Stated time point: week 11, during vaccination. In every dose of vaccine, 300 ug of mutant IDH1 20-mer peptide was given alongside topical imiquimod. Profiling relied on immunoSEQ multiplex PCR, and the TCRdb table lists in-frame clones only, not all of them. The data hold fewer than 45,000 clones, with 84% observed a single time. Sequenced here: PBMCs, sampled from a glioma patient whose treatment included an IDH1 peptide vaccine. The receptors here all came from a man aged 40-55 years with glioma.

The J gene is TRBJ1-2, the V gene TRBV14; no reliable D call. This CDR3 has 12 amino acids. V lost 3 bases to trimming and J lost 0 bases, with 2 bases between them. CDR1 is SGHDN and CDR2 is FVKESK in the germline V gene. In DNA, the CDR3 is TGTGCCAGCAGCCAGGCTAACTATGGCTACACCTTC. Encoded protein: CASSQANYGYTF. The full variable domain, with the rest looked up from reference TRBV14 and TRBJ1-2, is EAGVTQFPSHSVIEKGQTVTLRCDPISGHDNLYWYRRVMGKEIKFLLHFVKESKQDESGMPNNRFLAERTGGTYSTLKVQPAELEDSGVYFCASSQANYGYTFGSGTRLTVV.

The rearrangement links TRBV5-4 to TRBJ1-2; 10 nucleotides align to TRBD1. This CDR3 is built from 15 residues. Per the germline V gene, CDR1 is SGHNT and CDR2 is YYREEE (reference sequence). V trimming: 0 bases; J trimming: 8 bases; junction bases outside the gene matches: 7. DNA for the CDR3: TGTGCCAGCAGCTTGGGTGGGACAGGGGAAAACGGCTACACCTTC. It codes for CASSLGGTGENGYTF.

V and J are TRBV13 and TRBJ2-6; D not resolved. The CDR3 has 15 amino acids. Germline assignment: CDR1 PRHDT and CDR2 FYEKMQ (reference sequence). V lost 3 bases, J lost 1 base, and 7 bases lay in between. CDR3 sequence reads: CASSFRSSGANVLTF. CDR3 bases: TGTGCCAGCAGCTTTAGGAGTTCTGGGGCCAACGTCCTGACTTTC. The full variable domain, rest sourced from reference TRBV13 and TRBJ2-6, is AAGVIQSPRHLIKEKRETATLKCYPIPRHDTVYWYQQGPGQDPQFLISFYEKMQSDKGSIPDRFSAQQFSDYHSELNMSSLELGDSALYFCASSFRSSGANVLTFGAGSRLTVL.

This CDR3 is CASSSQGAAKNIQYF. The CDR3 bases are TGCGCCAGCAGCTCTCAGGGGGCAGCCAAAAACATTCAGTACTTC. The chain joins TRBV5-1 to TRBJ2-4, with TRBD1 matching over 8 bases. CDR1 and CDR2 (germline): SGHRS, YFSETQ. This CDR3 contains 15 residues. Trimming removed 3 bases from V and 0 bases from J; junction bases left unmatched: 2. Full variable domain (missing parts from reference TRBV5-1 and TRBJ2-4): KAGVTQTPRYLIKTRGQQVTLSCSPISGHRSVSWYQQTPGQGLQFLFEYFSETQRNKGNFPGRFSGRQFSNSRSEMNVSTLELGDSALYLCASSSQGAAKNIQYFGAGTRLSVL.

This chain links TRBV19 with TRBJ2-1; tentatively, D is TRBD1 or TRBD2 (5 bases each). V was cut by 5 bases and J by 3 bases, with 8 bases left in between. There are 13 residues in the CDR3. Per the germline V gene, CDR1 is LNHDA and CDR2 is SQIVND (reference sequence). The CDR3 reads CASSWGIYNEQFF. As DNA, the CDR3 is TGTGCCAGTAGTTGGGGGATCTACAATGAGCAGTTCTTC.

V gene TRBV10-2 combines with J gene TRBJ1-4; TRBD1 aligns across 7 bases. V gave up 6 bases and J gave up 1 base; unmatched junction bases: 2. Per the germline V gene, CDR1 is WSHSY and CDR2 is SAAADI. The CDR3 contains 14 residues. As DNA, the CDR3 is TGCGCCAGCAGGACAGGGCTAACTAATGAAAAACTGTTTTTT. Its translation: CASRTGLTNEKLFF.

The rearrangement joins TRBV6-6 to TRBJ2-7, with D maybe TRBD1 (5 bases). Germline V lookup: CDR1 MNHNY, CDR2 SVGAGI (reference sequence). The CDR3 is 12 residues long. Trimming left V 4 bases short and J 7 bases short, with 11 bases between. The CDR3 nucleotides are TGTGCCAGCAGTTTCCTCCAGGGAGAGCAGTACTTC. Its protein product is CASSFLQGEQYF.

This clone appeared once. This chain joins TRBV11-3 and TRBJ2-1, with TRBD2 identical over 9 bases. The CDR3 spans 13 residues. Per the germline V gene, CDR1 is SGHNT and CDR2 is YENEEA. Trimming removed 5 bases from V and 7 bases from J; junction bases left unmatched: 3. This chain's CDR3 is CASSLSGSNEQFF. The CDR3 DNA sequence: TGTGCCAGCAGCCTTAGCGGGAGTAATGAGCAGTTCTTC.

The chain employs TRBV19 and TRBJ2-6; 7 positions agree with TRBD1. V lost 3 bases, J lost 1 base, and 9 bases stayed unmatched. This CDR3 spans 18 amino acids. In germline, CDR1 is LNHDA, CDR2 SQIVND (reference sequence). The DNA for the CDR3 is TGTGCCAGTAGTATCCCGACAGGGTCACTTTCTGGGGCCAACGTCCTGACTTTC. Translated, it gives CASSIPTGSLSGANVLTF.

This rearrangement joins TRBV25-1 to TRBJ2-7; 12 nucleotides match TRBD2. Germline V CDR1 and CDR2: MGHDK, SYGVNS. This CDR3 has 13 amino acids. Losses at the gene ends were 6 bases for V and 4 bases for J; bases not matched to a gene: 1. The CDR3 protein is CASRTSGSYEQYF. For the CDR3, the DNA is TGTGCCAGCAGGACTAGCGGGAGTTACGAGCAGTACTTC.

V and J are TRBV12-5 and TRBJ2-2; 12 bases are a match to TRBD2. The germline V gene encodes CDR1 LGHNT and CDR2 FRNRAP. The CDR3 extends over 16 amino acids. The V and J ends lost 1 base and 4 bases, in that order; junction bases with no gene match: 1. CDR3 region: CASGLGLAGATGELFF. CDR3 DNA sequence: TGTGCTAGTGGTTTGGGACTAGCGGGAGCCACCGGGGAGCTGTTTTTT.

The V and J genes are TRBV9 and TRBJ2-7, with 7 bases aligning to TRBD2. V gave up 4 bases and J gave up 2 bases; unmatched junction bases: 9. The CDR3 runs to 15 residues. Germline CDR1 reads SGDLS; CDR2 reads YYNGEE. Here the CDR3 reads CASSPGLAVTYEQYF. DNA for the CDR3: TGTGCCAGCAGCCCGGGGCTAGCGGTGACCTACGAGCAGTACTTC.

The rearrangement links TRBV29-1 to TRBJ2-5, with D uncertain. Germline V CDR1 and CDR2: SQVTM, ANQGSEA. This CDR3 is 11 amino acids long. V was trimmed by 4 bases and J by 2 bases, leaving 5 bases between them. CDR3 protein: CSVVPQETQYF. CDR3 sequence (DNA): TGCAGCGTTGTCCCGCAAGAGACCCAGTACTTC.

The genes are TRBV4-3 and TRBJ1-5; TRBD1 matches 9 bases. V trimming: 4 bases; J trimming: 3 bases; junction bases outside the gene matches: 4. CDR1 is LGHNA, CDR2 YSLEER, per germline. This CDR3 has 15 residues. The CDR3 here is CASSPRQGDNQPQHF. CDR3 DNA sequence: TGCGCCAGCAGCCCTCGACAGGGGGACAATCAGCCCCAGCATTTT.

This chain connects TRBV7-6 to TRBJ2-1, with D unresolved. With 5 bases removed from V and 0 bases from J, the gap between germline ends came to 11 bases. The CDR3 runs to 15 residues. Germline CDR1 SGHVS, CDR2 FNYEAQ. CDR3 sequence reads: CASSPLADSYNEQFF. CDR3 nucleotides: TGTGCCAGCAGCCCTTTGGCAGACTCCTACAATGAGCAGTTCTTC.

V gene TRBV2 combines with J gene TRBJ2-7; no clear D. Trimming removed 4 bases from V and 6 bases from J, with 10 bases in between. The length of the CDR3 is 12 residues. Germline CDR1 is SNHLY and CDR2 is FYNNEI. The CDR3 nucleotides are TGTGCCAGCAGTGTCTCTCCGGTCGAGCAGTACTTC. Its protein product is CASSVSPVEQYF.